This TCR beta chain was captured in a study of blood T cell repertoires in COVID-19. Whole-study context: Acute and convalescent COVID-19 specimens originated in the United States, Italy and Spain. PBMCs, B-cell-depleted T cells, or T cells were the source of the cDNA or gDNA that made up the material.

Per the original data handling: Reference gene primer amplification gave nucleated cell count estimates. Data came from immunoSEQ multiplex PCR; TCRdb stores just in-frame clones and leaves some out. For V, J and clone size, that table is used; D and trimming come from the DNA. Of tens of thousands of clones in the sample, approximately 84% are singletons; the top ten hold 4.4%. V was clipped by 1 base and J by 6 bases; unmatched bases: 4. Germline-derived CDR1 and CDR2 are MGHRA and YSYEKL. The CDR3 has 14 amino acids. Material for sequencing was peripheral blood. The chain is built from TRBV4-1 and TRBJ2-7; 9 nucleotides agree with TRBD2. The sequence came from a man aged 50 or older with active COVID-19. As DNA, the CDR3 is TGCGCCAGCAGCCAAGCTAGCGGGGCGGGCGAGCAGTACTTC. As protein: CASSQASGAGEQYF.